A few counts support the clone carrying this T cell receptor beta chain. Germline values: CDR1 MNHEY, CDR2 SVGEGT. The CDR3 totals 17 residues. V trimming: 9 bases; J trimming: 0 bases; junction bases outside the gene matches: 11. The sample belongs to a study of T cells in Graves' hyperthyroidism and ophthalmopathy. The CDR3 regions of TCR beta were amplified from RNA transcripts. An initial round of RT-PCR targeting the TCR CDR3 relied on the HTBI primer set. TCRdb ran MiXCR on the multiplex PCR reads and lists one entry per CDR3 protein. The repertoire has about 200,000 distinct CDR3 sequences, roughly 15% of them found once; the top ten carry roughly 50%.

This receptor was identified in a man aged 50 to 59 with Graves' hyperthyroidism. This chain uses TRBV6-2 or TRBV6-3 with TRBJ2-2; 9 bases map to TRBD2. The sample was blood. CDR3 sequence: CASLGLAGTSNTGELFF. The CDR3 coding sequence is TGTGCCAGTCTAGGCCTAGCGGGGACTTCGAACACCGGGGAGCTGTTTTTT.